A selection of T cell receptor beta chains follows, all from one sample in a study of blood T cells in healthy people across ages. TCRdb used MiXCR to reprocess the 5' RACE reads, holding one entry per CDR3 protein. Of approximately 820,000 distinct CDR3 sequences in the sample, roughly 44% were seen once. Sequenced: blood. The receptor source for this set is a man in his sixties in good health. Both conserved end residues are part of each CDR3. The D gene is left open where the match is weak. Only some rows state a clone size, as once, few, many or a class for expanded clones.

cdr3_nt cdr3_aa clone_size j_call v_call d_call
TGTGCCAGCAGTGAACGGGATACGCAGTATTTT CASSERDTQYF many TRBJ2-3 TRBV2 .
TGCGCCAGCAGCTTGGAGATATCGGGGAGCACAGATACGCAGTATTTT CASSLEISGSTDTQYF . TRBJ2-3 TRBV5-1 .
TGCGCCAGCAGCTTGTCGCCAGGGCTACAGTATTTT CASSLSPGLQYF few TRBJ2-3 TRBV5-1 .
TGTGCCAGCAGTGACTCGACTTGGTCCCCAGAGCAGTACTTC CASSDSTWSPEQYF . TRBJ2-7 TRBV6-5 .
TGCAGTTCTAGACGGCCGGAGGTCACTGAAGCTTTCTTT CSSRRPEVTEAFF . TRBJ1-1 TRBV20-1 .
TGCGCCAGCAGCTCGGGGACTCAACGTCCGGAGACCCAGTACTTC CASSSGTQRPETQYF few TRBJ2-5 TRBV5-1 .
TGTGCCAGCGGCGCAGGGAATGAAAAACTGTTTTTT CASGAGNEKLFF . TRBJ1-4 TRBV7-9 .
TGTGCCAGCAGCTTAGCGACAGGGGGGCCCTCTGGGGCCAACGTCCTGACTTTC CASSLATGGPSGANVLTF . TRBJ2-6 TRBV13 TRBD1
TGTGCCAGCAGCCAAAGGTACTCCTACAATGAGCAGTTCTTC CASSQRYSYNEQFF . TRBJ2-1 TRBV14 .
TGTGCCAGCAGCCCCCGGACAGGAAGTAACACCATATATTTT CASSPRTGSNTIYF once TRBJ1-3 TRBV4-2 TRBD1
TGTGCCAGCAGTTTAGCGGACACGGATAATGGTGAGCAGTTCTTC CASSLADTDNGEQFF . TRBJ2-1 TRBV28 .
TGTGCCAGCAGCTTGGAGACAATCCCCGGAAGTTCACCCCTCCACTTT CASSLETIPGSSPLHF . TRBJ1-6 TRBV5-5 .
TGTGCCAGCACCGGTCCCGGGACAGGCCCCACCGGGGATACGCAGTATTTT CASTGPGTGPTGDTQYF few TRBJ2-3 TRBV25-1 TRBD1
TGTGCCAGCAGCTTAGTCACTCGTAGCACAGATACGCAGTATTTT CASSLVTRSTDTQYF few TRBJ2-3 TRBV7-2 .
TGCAGTATGAGGGGGTTGGATGAGCAGTTCTTC CSMRGLDEQFF few TRBJ2-1 TRBV20-1 .
TGTGCCAGCAGCTTAGGGACAGGGAGGGGAGAGACCCAGTACTTC CASSLGTGRGETQYF . TRBJ2-5 TRBV11-1 .
TGCAGTGCTCGAGACCGGACTAGCGGGGGCGCCTACGAGCAGTACTTC CSARDRTSGGAYEQYF . TRBJ2-7 TRBV20-1 TRBD2
TGTGCTAGTGGTTTTACGGACACAACCTACGAGCAGTACTTC CASGFTDTTYEQYF . TRBJ2-7 TRBV12-5 .
TGCAGTGCTATTGACAGGGGGAATGAAAAACTGTTTTTT CSAIDRGNEKLFF . TRBJ1-4 TRBV20-1 TRBD1
TGTGCCAGCAGTGAACGGTTCGGGACTATGGATACGCAGTATTTT CASSERFGTMDTQYF few TRBJ2-3 TRBV27 TRBD2
TGTGCCAGCTCACGAACGGACCAAGAGACCCAGTACTTC CASSRTDQETQYF . TRBJ2-5 TRBV18 .
TGTGCCAGCAGTCCCCAAGGAGCAGATACGCAGTATTTT CASSPQGADTQYF few TRBJ2-3 TRBV18 .
TGTGCCATCAGTGACGCGGTGAACACTGAAGCTTTCTTT CAISDAVNTEAFF . TRBJ1-1 TRBV10-3 .
TGTGCCAGCAGCTTATACGGGACAGGGTCGCATGAGCGGTTCTTC CASSLYGTGSHERFF . TRBJ2-1 TRBV7-2 TRBD1
TGTGTCAGCAGCTCGTCGAATTACGAGCAGTACTTC CVSSSSNYEQYF . TRBJ2-7 TRBV13 .
TGCAGCGTCCCCACTAGCGGGGCGAACACCGGGGAGCTGTTTTTT CSVPTSGANTGELFF few TRBJ2-2 TRBV29-1 TRBD2
TGCGCCAGCAGTTCGGATAGTGCCTACGAGCAGTACTTC CASSSDSAYEQYF few TRBJ2-7 TRBV10-2 .
TGTGCCAGCTCACCAGGGCTAGCGGGGGGGCCGAAGAATGAGCAGTTCTTC CASSPGLAGGPKNEQFF . TRBJ2-1 TRBV18 TRBD2
TGTGCCAGCAGTTGGGCCGGTCAGCCCCAGCATTTT CASSWAGQPQHF . TRBJ1-5 TRBV12-3/TRBV12-4 .
TGTGCCAGCAGCTTAGGGTGGACAGGGGCAGGCACCATATATTTT CASSLGWTGAGTIYF once TRBJ1-3 TRBV7-2 TRBD1
TGTGCCAGCAGCCAAGGGACAGGGGGCAGGGTATCCTACGAGCAGTACTTC CASSQGTGGRVSYEQYF . TRBJ2-7 TRBV3-1 TRBD1
TGTGCCAGCAGCCCCCCTAGCGGGGGGATCGATGAGCCGTTCTTC CASSPPSGGIDEPFF . TRBJ2-1 TRBV9 TRBD2
TGCGCCAGCAGCTTTATTGACAGGGACGAGACCTACGAGCAGTACTTC CASSFIDRDETYEQYF . TRBJ2-7 TRBV5-1 TRBD1
TGCAGCGTTGAAGAGGGTTTTTATACTGAAGCTTTCTTT CSVEEGFYTEAFF . TRBJ1-1 TRBV29-1 .
TGTGCCAGCAATGGGGACGGCTACGAGCAGTACTTC CASNGDGYEQYF few TRBJ2-7 TRBV6-6 .
TGTGCCAGCAGCCCCGGTCCACGACAGGGGAACTACGAGCAGTACTTC CASSPGPRQGNYEQYF few TRBJ2-7 TRBV7-2 TRBD1
TGTGCCAGCACTCCGGGGGGGCATAGTAATCAGCCCCAGCATTTT CASTPGGHSNQPQHF few TRBJ1-5 TRBV6-6 .
TGTGCCAGCAGCATATTTGGGGAGCAGTACTTC CASSIFGEQYF few TRBJ2-7 TRBV7-2 .
TGTGCCAGCAGTCTACTGACTAACACTGAAGCTTTCTTT CASSLLTNTEAFF . TRBJ1-1 TRBV27 .
TGTGCCAGCGCCATGGAGGGGGCCGGGACCCAGTACTTC CASAMEGAGTQYF . TRBJ2-5 TRBV11-3 .
TGTGCCAGCAGCTTAGAAAGGCTTCGGTGGCGGGGGTCCGGTGGTGGAAACATTCAGTACTTC CASSLERLRWRGSGGGNIQYF . TRBJ2-4 TRBV11-2 TRBD2
TGTGCCAGCAGCCTAAATTCAGGGCCGTATGGCTACACCTTC CASSLNSGPYGYTF . TRBJ1-2 TRBV27 .
TGCAGCGTGGGGACAGTCTACGAGCAGTACTTC CSVGTVYEQYF many TRBJ2-7 TRBV29-1 TRBD1
TGTGCCAGCAGTTACTCGGACGGGTATATAGCTCGGGCCTTCACAGATACGCAGTATTTT CASSYSDGYIARAFTDTQYF many TRBJ2-3 TRBV6-2/TRBV6-3 .
TGCAGCGCCCCCCGAGAGGGACAGGGCAACGAGCAGTACTTC CSAPREGQGNEQYF once TRBJ2-7 TRBV20-1 TRBD1
TGCAGTGCTAGAGAGCCGGGGGCAGCCTACGAGCAGTACTTC CSAREPGAAYEQYF few TRBJ2-7 TRBV20-1 .
TGTGCCAGCAGTTACTTCCAGGGATGGGACTATGGCTACACCTTC CASSYFQGWDYGYTF . TRBJ1-2 TRBV6-2/TRBV6-3 .
TGCGCCAGCAGCTCATCCGGTGTAGGGGGGACCATTCAGTACTTC CASSSSGVGGTIQYF few TRBJ2-4 TRBV5-1 .
TGTGCCAGCACCTTACTAGACCAAGAGACCCAGTACTTC CASTLLDQETQYF . TRBJ2-5 TRBV2 .
TGTGCCAGCAGGGACGGCAGGGACCTCTCCTACAATGAGCAGTTCTTC CASRDGRDLSYNEQFF . TRBJ2-1 TRBV7-2 .
TGCGCCAGCAGCCCTAACCCCCCGCGACAGGGGATGAACTATGGCTACACCTTC CASSPNPPRQGMNYGYTF . TRBJ1-2 TRBV4-3 TRBD1
TGTGCCACCCGATGGGGGACGGACTACGAGCAGTACTTC CATRWGTDYEQYF few TRBJ2-7 TRBV6-5 .
TGTGCCAGCAGCCCACAAGGACAGGCTGAAGCTTTCTTT CASSPQGQAEAFF . TRBJ1-1 TRBV7-9 TRBD1
TGTGCCAGCAGTTACTCTGTAAGGGAAAACATTCAGTACTTC CASSYSVRENIQYF few TRBJ2-4 TRBV6-5 .
TGTGCCAGCAGCTCCCTGGGACAGGGGTCCTACAATGAGCAGTTCTTC CASSSLGQGSYNEQFF . TRBJ2-1 TRBV7-9 TRBD1
TGTGCCAGCAGCGTCAGTACGGGAGATACGCAGTATTTT CASSVSTGDTQYF . TRBJ2-3 TRBV9 .
TGCAGTGCTAGAGTGCTCGGCCAGCCCCAGCATTTT CSARVLGQPQHF . TRBJ1-5 TRBV20-1 .
TGTGCCAGCAGCCGACCCGGGCGGGGGGGGATACAAGAGACCCAGTACTTC CASSRPGRGGIQETQYF . TRBJ2-5 TRBV7-2 TRBD2
TGTGCCAGCTCACCATTCAGACAGAACACCGGGGAGCTGTTTTTT CASSPFRQNTGELFF . TRBJ2-2 TRBV18 .